Listed below are T cell receptor beta chains from one sample, sequenced in a study of shared clonotypes between healthy human individuals. The data were produced by immunoSEQ multiplex PCR, yet TCRdb's version contains in-frame clones alone and is incomplete. This sample has fewer than 2.5 million clones, with roughly 93% found just once. Sequencing was carried out using naive CD4+ T cells from PBMCs. Receptor source: a young man in good health. Some clones in this sample may be carry-over from other donors' samples. CDR3s leave out the opening cysteine and the closing phenylalanine or tryptophan. The D gene is left open where the match is weak. Clone size is not always given. Where it is, it says once, few, many or a class for expanded clones.

size	D	V	J	CDR3
.	TRBD1	TRBV28	TRBJ1-1	ASSLPNRGTEAF
.	.	TRBV19	TRBJ2-7	ASRETPGQTYEQY
.	.	TRBV28	TRBJ1-1	ASSFRWILNTEAF
.	.	TRBV7-3	TRBJ2-7	ASSPGRGQLYEQY
.	.	TRBV7-2	TRBJ2-7	ASSLEVQTYEQY
few	.	TRBV28	TRBJ1-5	ASSSSYKGNQPQH
.	.	TRBV4-2	TRBJ2-2	ASSYDSFTGELF
.	.	TRBV2	TRBJ1-1	ASSANRANTEAF
.	.	TRBV29-1	TRBJ1-3	SVGDGYTPGNTIY
.	.	TRBV4-1	TRBJ1-1	ASSQQPGGRRDTEAF
.	TRBD1	TRBV19	TRBJ2-7	ASSIDGQGAVYEQY
.	TRBD1	TRBV5-4	TRBJ1-3	ASSFRDSGNTIY
.	.	TRBV7-2	TRBJ1-1	ASSLLRQGMNTEAF